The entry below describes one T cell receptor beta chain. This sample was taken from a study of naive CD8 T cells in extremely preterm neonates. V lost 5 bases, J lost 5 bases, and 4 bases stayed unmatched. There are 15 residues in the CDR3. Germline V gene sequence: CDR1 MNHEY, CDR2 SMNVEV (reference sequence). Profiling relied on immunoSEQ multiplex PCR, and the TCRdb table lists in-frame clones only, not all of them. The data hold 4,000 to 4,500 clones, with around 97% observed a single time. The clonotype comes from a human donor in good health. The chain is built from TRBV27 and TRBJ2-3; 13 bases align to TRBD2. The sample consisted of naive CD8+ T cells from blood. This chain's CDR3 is CASSVGTSGVDTQYF. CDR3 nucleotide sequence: TGTGCCAGCAGTGTCGGGACTAGCGGGGTAGATACGCAGTATTTT.